Below, 11 T cell receptor beta chains from the same sample are listed, as sequenced in a study of T cell repertoires in cytomegalovirus infection. Each CDR3 protein gets one entry after TCRdb re-called the reads with MiXCR. The sample lists around 530,000 distinct CDR3 sequences; more than 15% were seen once. Sequencing input: CD8+ T cells from PBMCs. These receptors originate from a human donor in good health (CMV status not recorded). Some clones in this sample may be carry-over from other donors' samples.

This clonotype was recorded a few times. The gene calls are TRBV29-1 and TRBJ1-1; no clear D. The CDR3 length is 11 residues. Trimming stripped 7 bases from V and 5 bases from J, with 11 bases between. Germline V gene sequence: CDR1 SQVTM, CDR2 ANQGSEA. The CDR3 sequence: CSDRWGTEAFF. The CDR3 DNA follows: TGCAGCGATAGATGGGGAACTGAAGCTTTCTTT.

This clonotype showed up many times. The chain combines TRBV28 with TRBJ2-4, with 10 bases that match TRBD2. With 2 bases clipped from V and 6 bases from J, the junction kept 4 bases outside the gene matches. The germline V gene has CDR1 MDHEN and CDR2 SYDVKM. The CDR3 is 15 residues long. DNA for the CDR3: TGTGCCAGCAGTTTACGGGCTAGCGGGAGAAACATTCAGTACTTC. Residues: CASSLRASGRNIQYF.

This clonotype has ten or more counts. The chain combines TRBV11-2 with TRBJ2-7; weak D call: TRBD1 (6 bases). The ends were cut back, 5 bases at V and 4 bases at J, with 21 bases in the middle. This CDR3 is 16 amino acids long. Germline CDR1 SGHAT, CDR2 FQNNGV. Here the CDR3 DNA reads TGTGCCAGCAGCGGCAGGGGCCAAGGGGGTGGTTACGAGCAGTACTTC. Translated, it gives CASSGRGQGGGYEQYF. The full variable domain, rest sourced from reference TRBV11-2 and TRBJ2-7, is EAGVAQSPRYKIIEKRQSVAFWCNPISGHATLYWYQQILGQGPKLLIQFQNNGVVDDSQLPKDRFSAERLKGVDSTLKIQPAKLEDSAVYLCASSGRGQGGGYEQYFGPGTRLTVT.

Worth noting for this clonotype: One end of the junction does not line up with germline, which may come from a read error. This sequence joins TRBV12-3 or TRBV12-4 and TRBJ2-7; perhaps TRBD2 as D (6 bases). The CDR3 is 14 amino acids. CDR3 coding DNA: TGTGCCAGCAGTTTAAGTGACGGGGGTTACGATCAGTACTTC. Protein: CASSLSDGGYDQYF.

This clonotype was seen a few times. The rearrangement joins TRBV4-2 to TRBJ1-3, with D unclear. V lost 0 bases and J 2 bases, leaving 11 bases between the germline ends. The germline gives CDR1 LGHNA, CDR2 YNFKEQ. This CDR3 has 16 amino acids. In nucleotides, the CDR3 is TGTGCCAGCAGCCAAGATTGGGCAGCCACTGGAAACACCATATATTTT. Its translation: CASSQDWAATGNTIYF.

About this clonotype itself: Since a much larger clone is just one base distant, this may be a read error. The chain recombines TRBV4-1 with TRBJ2-7; tentative D call: TRBD1 (6 bases). The germline V gene has CDR1 MGHRA and CDR2 YSYEKL. CDR3 length: 15 amino acids. The CDR3 here is CASSQSGTFSYERYF. The CDR3 DNA is TGCGCCAGCAGCCAGTCCGGGACATTCTCCTACGAGCGGTACTTC.

The sample holds many counts of this clonotype. The genes are TRBV7-9 and TRBJ2-7; perhaps TRBD2 as D (6 bases). This CDR3 is 13 amino acids long. CDR1 SEHNR and CDR2 FQNEAQ come from the germline V gene (reference sequence). The V end was cut by 5 bases, the J end by 4 bases, with 12 bases between. Here the CDR3 reads CASSPALAYEQYF. The CDR3 DNA sequence: TGTGCCAGCAGCCCCGCCCTAGCGTACGAGCAGTACTTC. The entire variable domain, with the rest obtained from reference TRBV7-9 and TRBJ2-7, is as follows: DTGVSQNPRHKITKRGQNVTFRCDPISEHNRLYWYRQTLGQGPEFLTYFQNEAQLEKSRLLSDRFSAERPKGSFSTLEIQRTEQGDSAMYLCASSPALAYEQYFGPGTRLTVT.

The chain couples TRBV6-2 or TRBV6-3 to TRBJ2-7; the D is unclear. CDR1 MNHEY and CDR2 SVGEGT come from the germline V gene. The length of the CDR3 is 14 residues. Between the trimmed V and J ends, which lost 2 bases and 2 bases, there was a span of 10 bases. CDR3 sequence: CASSYGERPYEQYF. The CDR3 DNA reads TGTGCCAGCAGTTACGGGGAAAGGCCCTACGAGCAGTACTTC.

With respect to this clonotype: Germline is not matched at one junction end, which may reflect a read error. The rearrangement joins TRBV5-1 to TRBJ2-1, with D perhaps TRBD2 (6 bases). This CDR3 contains 17 residues. CDR1 SGHRS and CDR2 YFSETQ come from the germline V gene. CDR3 loop: CAISLFSSAHSYNEQFF. CDR3 DNA: TGCGCCATCAGCTTGTTCTCTAGCGCACACTCCTACAATGAGCAGTTCTTC.

This clonotype was seen many times. This sequence joins TRBV14 and TRBJ1-4; D is ambiguous. The CDR3 is 15 residues long. Trimming shortened V by 0 bases and J by 8 bases, and 13 bases separated the two germline ends. Germline-derived CDR1 and CDR2 are SGHDN and FVKESK. This chain's CDR3 is CASSQDDPPGEKLFF. The CDR3 nucleotides are TGTGCCAGCAGCCAAGATGATCCCCCGGGGGAAAAACTGTTTTTT.

This clonotype was picked up many times. The gene calls are TRBV7-2 and TRBJ2-1; 10 nucleotides agree with TRBD2. The CDR3 has 16 residues. The V gene's germline CDR1 is SGHTA and CDR2 FQGNSA. V dropped 4 bases and J dropped 4; count of bases not matched to a gene: 7. The DNA for the CDR3 is TGTGCCAGCAGCTCCTCCGGGACTAGCGCGTACAATGAGCAGTTCTTC. Its translation: CASSSSGTSAYNEQFF.